A selection of T cell receptor beta chains follows, all from one sample in a study of blood T cells in healthy people across ages. TCRdb redid the calling of the 5' RACE reads with MiXCR, one entry per CDR3 protein. The data show hundreds of thousands of distinct CDR3 sequences, roughly 21% seen once. Sequencing was done on a sample of blood. The origin of the receptors is a man between 65 and 79 years old in good health. The CDR3 runs from the conserved cysteine through the conserved F or W. The D gene is left open where the match is weak. Clone size is shown for a subset of rows, as once, few, many or a class of expanded clone.

V	size	J	length	D	CDR3	DNA
TRBV11-3	few	TRBJ2-1	15	-	CASSRTGQYYNEQFF	TGTGCCAGCAGCCGTACGGGACAATACTACAATGAGCAGTTCTTC
TRBV28	-	TRBJ2-4	16	-	CASSSSIIEAKNIQYF	TGTGCCAGCAGTTCATCAATCATAGAAGCCAAAAACATTCAGTACTTC
TRBV3-1	many	TRBJ2-2	13	-	CASSQGFTGELFF	TGTGCCAGCAGCCAAGGGTTCACCGGGGAGCTGTTTTTT
TRBV12-5	few	TRBJ1-2	14	TRBD1	CASGLVQGHYGYTF	TGTGCTAGTGGTTTGGTACAGGGGCATTATGGCTACACCTTC
TRBV6-2/TRBV6-3	many	TRBJ2-7	15	TRBD1	CASSFGTGGTYEQYF	TGTGCCAGCAGTTTTGGGACAGGGGGTACCTACGAGCAGTACTTC
TRBV7-2	-	TRBJ2-1	12	-	CASTQSGNEQFF	TGTGCCAGCACCCAATCGGGCAATGAGCAGTTCTTC
TRBV5-1	few	TRBJ2-3	15	-	CASSTGQWGTDTQYF	TGCGCCAGCAGCACCGGACAGTGGGGCACAGATACGCAGTATTTT
TRBV24-1	many	TRBJ2-1	17	TRBD2	CATSDPLSGGDYNEQFF	TGTGCCACCAGTGATCCCTTATCGGGAGGCGACTACAATGAGCAGTTCTTC
TRBV24-1	few	TRBJ2-2	13	-	CATSDLLTGELFF	TGTGCCACCAGTGATTTGCTGACAGGGGAGCTGTTTTTT
TRBV4-2	-	TRBJ2-5	16	-	CASSQEWRQREETQYF	TGTGCCAGCAGCCAAGAATGGCGGCAGAGGGAAGAGACCCAGTACTTC
TRBV14	few	TRBJ1-4	18	-	CASSRRQTVPQYNEKLFF	TGTGCCAGCAGCCGCCGACAGACGGTGCCCCAATATAATGAAAAACTGTTTTTT
TRBV10-3	few	TRBJ2-7	15	TRBD1	CAISEGTGGYYEQYF	TGTGCCATCAGTGAAGGGACAGGGGGATACTACGAGCAGTACTTC
TRBV11-2	-	TRBJ2-1	12	TRBD1	CASSVDRIEQFF	TGTGCCAGCAGCGTGGACAGGATTGAGCAGTTCTTC
TRBV7-7	-	TRBJ2-5	15	-	CASSLNPGAPETQYF	TGTGCTAGCAGCTTAAATCCGGGAGCTCCGGAGACCCAGTACTTC
TRBV6-6	-	TRBJ1-2	14	TRBD1	CASGSTGGSHGYTF	TGTGCCAGCGGGTCCACAGGGGGCTCCCATGGCTACACCTTC
TRBV6-2/TRBV6-3	few	TRBJ2-7	14	-	CASSYTADTYEQYF	TGTGCCAGCAGTTATACCGCGGACACCTACGAGCAGTACTTC
TRBV12-5	few	TRBJ2-1	15	TRBD2	CASGLFTAGRNEQFF	TGTGCTAGTGGTTTGTTTACAGCGGGGAGGAATGAGCAGTTCTTC
TRBV2	-	TRBJ2-2	17	TRBD2	CASSAPRAGRNTGELFF	TGTGCCAGCAGCGCCCCCCGAGCGGGAAGGAACACCGGGGAGCTGTTTTTT
TRBV15	medium-sized	TRBJ2-5	14	-	CASAAGTLQETQYF	TGTGCCAGCGCCGCTGGAACCCTCCAAGAGACCCAGTACTTC
TRBV5-1	-	TRBJ2-3	15	-	CASSLAPETTDTQYF	TGCGCCAGCAGCTTGGCACCGGAGACCACAGATACGCAGTATTTT
TRBV5-1	-	TRBJ2-5	16	TRBD2	CASSLLAEGLQKTQYF	TGCGCCAGCAGCTTACTAGCGGAGGGGCTCCAAAAGACCCAGTACTTC
TRBV12-3/TRBV12-4	few	TRBJ1-4	15	-	CASSLRQGLNEKPFF	TGTGCCAGCAGTTTACGCCAGGGACTGAATGAAAAACCGTTTTTT
TRBV6-5	few	TRBJ2-5	13	TRBD2	CASSFGREARPFF	TGTGCCAGCAGTTTCGGGCGGGAGGCTCGGCCGTTCTTC
TRBV9	-	TRBJ2-4	19	TRBD1	CASSVDPGQSILAKNIQYF	TGTGCCAGCAGCGTAGATCCGGGACAGAGTATCCTAGCCAAAAACATTCAGTACTTC
TRBV5-1	few	TRBJ2-7	14	TRBD1	CASRTGQGYYEQYF	TGCGCCAGCAGAACCGGACAGGGGTATTACGAGCAGTACTTC
TRBV20-1	few	TRBJ1-3	14	-	CSATPGTTPDTIYF	TGCAGTGCGACCCCCGGGACGACCCCCGACACCATATATTTT
TRBV4-2	few	TRBJ1-5	16	TRBD1	CASSQGGQGDWQPQHF	TGTGCCAGCAGCCAGGGGGGACAGGGGGATTGGCAGCCCCAGCATTTT
TRBV2	-	TRBJ2-1	15	TRBD2	CASSEMASGSHEQFF	TGTGCCAGCAGTGAAATGGCTAGCGGGAGCCACGAGCAGTTCTTC
TRBV7-6	-	TRBJ2-3	16	-	CASSLVGGTVTDTQYF	TGTGCCAGCAGCTTAGTGGGAGGGACAGTCACAGATACGCAGTATTTT
TRBV18	few	TRBJ2-1	17	TRBD2	CASSRPLAGVSYNEQFF	TGTGCCAGCTCGCGGCCCCTAGCGGGAGTTTCCTACAATGAGCAGTTCTTC
TRBV14	few	TRBJ1-2	12	TRBD1	CASSRDRDGYTF	TGTGCCAGCAGCCGGGACAGGGATGGCTACACCTTC
TRBV5-1	-	TRBJ2-5	14	-	CASSLVQGPETQYF	TGCGCCAGCAGCTTGGTCCAGGGGCCGGAGACCCAGTACTTC
TRBV7-9	-	TRBJ2-5	12	-	CASSLEAAESYF	TGTGCCAGCAGCTTAGAGGCGGCCGAGAGCTACTTC
TRBV27	few	TRBJ2-4	18	-	CASSLDGTTNLAKNIQYF	TGTGCCAGCAGTTTAGATGGGACAACAAACCTAGCCAAAAACATTCAGTACTTC
TRBV5-1	many	TRBJ2-5	15	TRBD2	CASRSSGSGEETQYF	TGCGCCAGCAGATCTAGCGGGAGTGGCGAAGAGACCCAGTACTTC
TRBV20-1	many	TRBJ1-1	14	-	CSANKIGENTEAFF	TGCAGTGCTAACAAGATAGGAGAGAACACTGAAGCTTTCTTT
TRBV20-1	-	TRBJ1-5	14	TRBD1	CSATSDRDGQPQHF	TGCAGTGCTACGTCGGACAGGGATGGGCAGCCCCAGCATTTT
TRBV6-2/TRBV6-3	many	TRBJ2-7	12	-	CASSRQGNEQYF	TGTGCCAGCTCACGTCAGGGGAACGAGCAGTACTTC
TRBV5-5	-	TRBJ1-4	18	-	CASSLSSHPTVGGEKLFF	TGTGCCAGCAGCTTGTCGTCCCACCCGACAGTCGGGGGTGAAAAACTGTTTTTT
TRBV7-6	-	TRBJ2-7	15	TRBD1	CASSVDRGGPYEQYF	TGTGCCAGCAGCGTCGACAGGGGGGGCCCCTACGAGCAGTACTTC
TRBV12-3/TRBV12-4	-	TRBJ1-2	12	-	CAGSFPGYGYTF	TGTGCCGGCAGTTTCCCAGGATATGGCTACACCTTC
TRBV28	few	TRBJ2-7	15	TRBD2	CASSLAGGNSNEQYF	TGTGCCAGCAGTTTAGCGGGAGGAAATAGCAACGAGCAGTACTTC
TRBV5-5	few	TRBJ2-1	16	TRBD2	CASSRVTSGGYNEQFF	TGTGCCAGCAGCCGAGTGACTAGCGGGGGATACAATGAGCAGTTCTTC
TRBV6-2/TRBV6-3	few	TRBJ2-5	15	-	CARPQGAGEGETQYF	TGTGCCAGACCTCAAGGGGCAGGGGAAGGAGAGACCCAGTACTTC
TRBV15	-	TRBJ2-7	15	TRBD2	CDTSRATSVPYEQYF	TGTGACACCAGCAGAGCGACTAGCGTCCCCTACGAGCAGTACTTC
TRBV29-1	few	TRBJ1-2	14	TRBD1	CSVRDLGTVYGYTF	TGCAGCGTGCGCGACCTAGGGACAGTCTATGGCTACACCTTC
TRBV28	many	TRBJ2-7	15	TRBD2	CASRVTSGNTYEQYF	TGTGCCAGCCGAGTGACTAGCGGGAATACCTACGAGCAGTACTTC
TRBV7-9	-	TRBJ2-1	15	TRBD2	CASSKSSGSWNEQFF	TGTGCCAGCAGCAAGTCTAGCGGGAGTTGGAATGAGCAGTTCTTC
TRBV7-7	many	TRBJ1-4	14	TRBD1	CASSLNRGDEKLFF	TGTGCTAGCAGCTTAAACAGGGGAGATGAAAAACTGTTTTTT
TRBV20-1	-	TRBJ2-2	15	TRBD1	CSARHRGVNTGELFF	TGCAGTGCTAGGCACAGGGGGGTAAACACCGGGGAGCTGTTTTTT
TRBV7-7	-	TRBJ2-1	13	TRBD2	CASSFGTSNEQFF	TGTGCTAGCAGCTTCGGGACTAGCAATGAGCAGTTCTTC
TRBV9	few	TRBJ2-5	14	-	CASSVHHLQETQYF	TGTGCCAGCAGCGTCCACCATCTCCAAGAGACCCAGTACTTC
TRBV7-2	-	TRBJ1-2	16	TRBD1	CASSLTGGADNYGHTF	TGTGCCAGCAGCTTAACAGGGGGCGCTGATAACTATGGCCACACCTTC
TRBV20-1	-	TRBJ2-1	16	TRBD1	CSARASLTGYYNEQFF	TGCAGTGCTAGAGCCTCCCTGACAGGGTACTACAATGAGCAGTTCTTC
TRBV14	-	TRBJ2-1	13	TRBD2	CASSRDYYNEQSF	TGTGCCAGCAGCCGGGACTACTACAATGAGCAGTCCTTC